This T cell receptor beta chain was documented in a study of T cells in Graves' hyperthyroidism and ophthalmopathy. TCR beta CDR3 regions were amplified from RNA. Using the HTBI primer set, a first-round RT-PCR was run on the TCR CDR3. Each CDR3 protein is one row after TCRdb ran MiXCR on the multiplex PCR reads. The sample carries 600,000 to 650,000 distinct CDR3 sequences, around 15% recorded once. The source of this sequence is a woman between 25 and 40 years old with Graves' hyperthyroidism. Specimen: blood.

The CDR3 sequence: CASSLQGTSGRDTQYF. CDR3 nucleotide sequence: TGTGCCAGCAGCTTACAAGGGACTAGCGGGAGGGATACGCAGTATTTT. This chain connects TRBV11-3 to TRBJ2-3, with TRBD2 matching 15 bases. The CDR3 runs to 16 residues. After removal of 2 bases from V and 6 bases from J, the junction contained 3 bases not matched to a gene. Germline CDR1 reads SGHNT; CDR2 reads YENEEA.